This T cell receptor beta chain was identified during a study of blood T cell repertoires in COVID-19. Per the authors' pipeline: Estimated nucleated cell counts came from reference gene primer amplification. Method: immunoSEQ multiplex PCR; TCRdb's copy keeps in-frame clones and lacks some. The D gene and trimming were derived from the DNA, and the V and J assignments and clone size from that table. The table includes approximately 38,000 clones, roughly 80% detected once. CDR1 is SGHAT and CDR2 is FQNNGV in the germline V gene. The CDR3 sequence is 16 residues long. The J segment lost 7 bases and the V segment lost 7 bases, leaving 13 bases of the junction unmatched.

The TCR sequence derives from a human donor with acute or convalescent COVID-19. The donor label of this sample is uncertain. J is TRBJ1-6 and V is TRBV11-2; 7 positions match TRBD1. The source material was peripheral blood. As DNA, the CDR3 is TGTGCCAGCAATTCCGCTGGACAGGCGGGGAATTCACCCCTCCACTTT. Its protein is CASNSAGQAGNSPLHF.